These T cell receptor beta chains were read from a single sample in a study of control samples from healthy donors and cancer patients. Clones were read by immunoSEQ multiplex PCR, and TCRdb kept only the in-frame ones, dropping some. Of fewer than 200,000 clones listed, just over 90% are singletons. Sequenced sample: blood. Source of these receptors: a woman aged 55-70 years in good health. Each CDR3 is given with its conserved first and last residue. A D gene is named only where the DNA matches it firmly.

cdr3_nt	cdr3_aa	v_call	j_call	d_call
TGTGCCAGCAGCTTAGGGGGGCGAACCTTGGCTTTCTTT	CASSLGGRTLAFF	TRBV11-2	TRBJ1-1	NA
TGCGCCAGCAGCGTTACAGTGAATTCACCCCTCCACTTT	CASSVTVNSPLHF	TRBV5-1	TRBJ1-6	NA
TGTGCCAGCAGCTTGGATCCGATTCCCCAAGAGACCCAGTACTTC	CASSLDPIPQETQYF	TRBV5-4	TRBJ2-5	NA
TGTGCCAGTAGTACTGGACAGAGGTCCAACTATGGCTACACCTTC	CASSTGQRSNYGYTF	TRBV19	TRBJ1-2	NA
TGCGCCAGCAGCGCCGCTAGCGGGGGGGCGGTCGAGACCCAGTACTTC	CASSAASGGAVETQYF	TRBV5-1	TRBJ2-5	TRBD2
TGCGCCAGCGCCCTACTTTGGACCTACACTGAAGCTTTCTTT	CASALLWTYTEAFF	TRBV5-1	TRBJ1-1	NA
TGTGCCAGCGGCGGGGGGCGATGGAACATTCAGTACTTC	CASGGGRWNIQYF	TRBV12-3/TRBV12-4	TRBJ2-4	TRBD2
TGTGCCAGCAGCCAAGAGTGGGGGGTGGGCAATCAGCCCCAGCATTTT	CASSQEWGVGNQPQHF	TRBV4-2	TRBJ1-5	NA
TGTGCCAGCAGTCTAGATAGCAATCAGCCCCAGCATTTT	CASSLDSNQPQHF	TRBV6-6	TRBJ1-5	NA
TGTGCCAGCAGTTTGGGACTAGCGGGCACAGATACGCAGTATTTT	CASSLGLAGTDTQYF	TRBV28	TRBJ2-3	TRBD2
TGTGCCAGCAGTGATTCCTACGAGCAGTACTTC	CASSDSYEQYF	TRBV28	TRBJ2-7	NA